This T cell receptor (beta chain) was captured in a study of T cells in Graves' hyperthyroidism and ophthalmopathy. The investigators amplified TCR beta CDR3 regions from RNA transcripts. The HTBI primer set served for first-round RT-PCR of the TCR CDR3. Using its own MiXCR run on the multiplex PCR reads, TCRdb lists one record per CDR3 protein. The sample includes roughly 580,000 distinct CDR3 sequences, 35% to 55% of them seen just once. Losses at the gene ends were 7 bases for V and 0 bases for J; bases not matched to a gene: 6. The CDR3 extends over 17 amino acids. CDR1 is WSHSY and CDR2 is SAAADI in the germline V gene.

The sequence was collected from a woman aged 18-29 years with Graves' hyperthyroidism. The sequencing sample was made of peripheral blood or thyroid tissue (not recorded which). The V and J genes are TRBV10-2 and TRBJ2-5; 15 positions agree with TRBD2. Here the CDR3 reads CASIRTSGRGDQETQYF. In DNA form, the CDR3 reads TGCGCCAGCATTAGGACTAGCGGGAGGGGGGACCAAGAGACCCAGTACTTC.